This T cell receptor (beta chain) came from a study of blood T cell repertoires in COVID-19. Study summary: From the United States, Italy and Spain came samples of acute and convalescent COVID-19. Nucleic acid was either cDNA or gDNA, and it came from T cells, B-cell-depleted T cells, or PBMCs.

CDR3 length: 13 amino acids. Germline CDR1 PRHDT, CDR2 FYEKMQ (reference sequence). The V end was cut by 4 bases, the J end by 7 bases, with 14 bases between. The data were produced by immunoSEQ multiplex PCR, yet TCRdb's version contains in-frame clones alone and is incomplete. The table lists hundreds of thousands of clones, 88% of them singletons. While infection was still active, Seattle patients were enrolled and then followed longitudinally. This receptor was taken from a woman between 65 and 79 years old with COVID-19, enrolled during active disease. Sequenced material: peripheral blood. The chain couples TRBV13 to TRBJ2-7; tentatively, D is TRBD2 (5 bases). The CDR3 coding sequence is TGTGCCAGCAGCTCGAGGGAAGGCTGGGAGCAGTACTTC. Translation gives CASSSREGWEQYF.